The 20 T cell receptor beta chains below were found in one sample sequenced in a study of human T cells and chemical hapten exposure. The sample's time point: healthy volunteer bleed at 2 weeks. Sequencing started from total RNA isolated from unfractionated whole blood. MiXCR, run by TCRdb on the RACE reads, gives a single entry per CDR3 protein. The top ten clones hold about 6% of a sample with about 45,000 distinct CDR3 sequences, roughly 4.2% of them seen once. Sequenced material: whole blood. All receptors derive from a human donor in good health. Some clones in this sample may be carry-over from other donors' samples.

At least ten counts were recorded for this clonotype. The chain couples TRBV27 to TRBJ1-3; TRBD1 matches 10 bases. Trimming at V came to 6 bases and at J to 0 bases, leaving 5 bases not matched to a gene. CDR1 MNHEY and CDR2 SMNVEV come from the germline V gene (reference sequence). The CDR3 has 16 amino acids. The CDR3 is CASRGGQGFSGNTIYF. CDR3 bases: TGTGCCAGCAGAGGGGGACAGGGGTTCTCTGGAAACACCATATATTTT.

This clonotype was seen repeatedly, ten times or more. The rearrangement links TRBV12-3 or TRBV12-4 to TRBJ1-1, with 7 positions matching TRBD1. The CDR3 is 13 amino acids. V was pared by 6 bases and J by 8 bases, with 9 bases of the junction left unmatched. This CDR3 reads CASRPGTALEAFF. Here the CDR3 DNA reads TGTGCCAGCAGGCCGGGGACAGCCCTCGAAGCTTTCTTT.

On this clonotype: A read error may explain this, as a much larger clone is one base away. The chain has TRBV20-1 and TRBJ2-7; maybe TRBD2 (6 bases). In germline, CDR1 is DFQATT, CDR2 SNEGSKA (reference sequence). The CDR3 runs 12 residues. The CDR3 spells CSARGTPYEQNF. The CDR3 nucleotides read TGCAGTGCCCGGGGGACCCCCTACGAGCAGAACTTC.

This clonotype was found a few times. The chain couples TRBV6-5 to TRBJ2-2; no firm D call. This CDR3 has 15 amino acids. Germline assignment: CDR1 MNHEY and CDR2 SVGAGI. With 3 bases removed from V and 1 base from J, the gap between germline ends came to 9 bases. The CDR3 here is CASSYKRQNTGELFF. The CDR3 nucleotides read TGTGCCAGCAGTTATAAGCGCCAGAACACCGGGGAGCTGTTTTTT.

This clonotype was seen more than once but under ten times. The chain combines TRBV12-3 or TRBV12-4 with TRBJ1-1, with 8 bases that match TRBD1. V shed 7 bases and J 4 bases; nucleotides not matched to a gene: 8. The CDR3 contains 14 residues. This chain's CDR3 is CASTPGGRGTEAFF. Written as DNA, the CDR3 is TGTGCCAGCACCCCAGGGGGCCGTGGCACTGAAGCTTTCTTT.

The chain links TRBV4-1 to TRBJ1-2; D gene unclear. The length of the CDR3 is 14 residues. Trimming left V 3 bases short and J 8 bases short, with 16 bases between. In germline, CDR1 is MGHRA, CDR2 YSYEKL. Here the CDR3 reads CASSQAAPPTGYTF. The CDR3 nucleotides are TGCGCCAGCAGCCAGGCCGCACCCCCGACGGGCTACACCTTC.

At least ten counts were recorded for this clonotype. The CDR3 DNA reads TGTGCCACCGGGAGGGCTAGCGGTTCCCTGGGGGAGACCCAGTACTTC. It codes for CATGRASGSLGETQYF. The chain employs TRBV28 and TRBJ2-5, with 8 bases that match TRBD2. This CDR3 is built from 16 residues. CDR1 is MDHEN and CDR2 is SYDVKM in the germline V gene. J was trimmed by 5 bases and V by 10 bases; bases with no gene match: 18.

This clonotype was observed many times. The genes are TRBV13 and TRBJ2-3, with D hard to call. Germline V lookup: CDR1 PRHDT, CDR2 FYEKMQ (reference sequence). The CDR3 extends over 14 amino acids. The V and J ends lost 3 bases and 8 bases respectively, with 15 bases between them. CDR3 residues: CASSLLLSMGTQYF. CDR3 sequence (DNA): TGTGCCAGCAGCTTGTTACTTTCGATGGGTACGCAGTATTTT.

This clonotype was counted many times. The CDR3 nucleotides read TGTGCCAGCAGTTTACGGGCTTTACTAGCGGGAGGGATTAGCTCCTACAATGAGCAGTTCTTC. Its protein is CASSLRALLAGGISSYNEQFF. The rearrangement joins TRBV27 to TRBJ2-1; 13 bases match TRBD2. The ends lost 2 bases at V and 0 bases at J; junction bases unmatched: 13. CDR1 is MNHEY and CDR2 is SMNVEV in the germline V gene (reference sequence). The CDR3 spans 21 residues.

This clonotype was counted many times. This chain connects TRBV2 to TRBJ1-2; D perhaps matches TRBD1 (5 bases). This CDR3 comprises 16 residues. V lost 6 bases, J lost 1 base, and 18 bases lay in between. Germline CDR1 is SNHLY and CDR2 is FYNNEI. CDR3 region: CASRVRLGQGNYGYTF. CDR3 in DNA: TGTGCCAGCAGAGTTAGACTGGGCCAGGGTAACTATGGCTACACCTTC. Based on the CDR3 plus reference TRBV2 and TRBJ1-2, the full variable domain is EPEVTQTPSHQVTQMGQEVILRCVPISNHLYFYWYRQILGQKVEFLVSFYNNEISEKSEIFDDQFSVERPDGSNFTLKIRSTKLEDSAMYFCASRVRLGQGNYGYTFGSGTRLTVV.

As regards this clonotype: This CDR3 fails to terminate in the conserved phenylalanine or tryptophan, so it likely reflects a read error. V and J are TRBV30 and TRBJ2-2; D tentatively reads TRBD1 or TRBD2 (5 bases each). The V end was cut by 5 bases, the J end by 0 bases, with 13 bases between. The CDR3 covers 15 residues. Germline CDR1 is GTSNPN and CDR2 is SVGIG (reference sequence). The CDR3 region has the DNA TGTGCCTGGGTGCACGGGACCCCGAACACCGGGGAGCTGTTTCTT. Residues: CAWVHGTPNTGELFL.

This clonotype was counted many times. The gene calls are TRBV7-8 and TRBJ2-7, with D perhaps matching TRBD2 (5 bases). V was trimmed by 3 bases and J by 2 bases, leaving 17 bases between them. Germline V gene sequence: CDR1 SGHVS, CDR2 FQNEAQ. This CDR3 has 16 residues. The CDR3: CASSFPGGAVPYEQYF. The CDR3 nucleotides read TGTGCCAGCAGCTTCCCCGGAGGAGCCGTGCCCTACGAGCAGTACTTC.

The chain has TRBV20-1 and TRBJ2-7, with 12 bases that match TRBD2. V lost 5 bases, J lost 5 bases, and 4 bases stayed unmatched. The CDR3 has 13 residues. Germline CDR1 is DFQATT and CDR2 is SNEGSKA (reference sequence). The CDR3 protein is CSAGLAGLNEQYF. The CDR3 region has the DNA TGCAGTGCTGGACTAGCGGGATTGAACGAGCAGTACTTC.

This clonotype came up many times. This CDR3 is CSVGPTGGSYNEQFF. CDR3 nucleotide sequence: TGCAGCGTTGGGCCTACAGGGGGCTCCTACAATGAGCAGTTCTTC. The V and J genes are TRBV29-1 and TRBJ2-1; 8 nucleotides agree with TRBD1. J lost 0 bases, V lost 4 bases, and 5 bases had no gene match. The CDR3 length is 15 residues. Germline V gives CDR1 SQVTM, CDR2 ANQGSEA.

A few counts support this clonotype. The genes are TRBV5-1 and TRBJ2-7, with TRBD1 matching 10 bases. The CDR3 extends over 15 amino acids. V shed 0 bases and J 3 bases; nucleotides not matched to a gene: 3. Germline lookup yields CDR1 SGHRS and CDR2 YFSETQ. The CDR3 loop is CASSLAGQGFYEQYF. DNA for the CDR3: TGCGCCAGCAGCTTGGCGGGACAGGGGTTCTACGAGCAGTACTTC.

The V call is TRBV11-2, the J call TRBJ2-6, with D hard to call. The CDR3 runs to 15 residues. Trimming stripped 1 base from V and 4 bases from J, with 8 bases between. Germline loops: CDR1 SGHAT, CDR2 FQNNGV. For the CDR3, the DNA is TGTGCCAGCAGCTTAGGGGTCTCGGGGGCCAACGTCCTGACTTTC. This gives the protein CASSLGVSGANVLTF.

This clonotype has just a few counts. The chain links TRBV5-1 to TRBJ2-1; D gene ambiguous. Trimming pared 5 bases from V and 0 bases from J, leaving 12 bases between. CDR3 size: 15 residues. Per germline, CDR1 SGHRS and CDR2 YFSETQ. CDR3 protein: CASRPTSLSYNEQFF. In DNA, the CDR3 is TGCGCCAGCAGACCTACTTCACTCTCCTACAATGAGCAGTTCTTC. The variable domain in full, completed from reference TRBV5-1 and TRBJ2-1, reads KAGVTQTPRYLIKTRGQQVTLSCSPISGHRSVSWYQQTPGQGLQFLFEYFSETQRNKGNFPGRFSGRQFSNSRSEMNVSTLELGDSALYLCASRPTSLSYNEQFFGPGTRLTVL.

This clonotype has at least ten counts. The CDR3 nucleotides are TGTGCCAGCAGATACAGGGTTTCTGAAGCTTTCTTT. Protein: CASRYRVSEAFF. The V call is TRBV6-5, the J call TRBJ1-1; perhaps TRBD1 as D (6 bases). The CDR3 is 12 amino acids. Trimming stripped 6 bases from V and 6 bases from J, with 11 bases between. The V gene's germline CDR1 is MNHEY and CDR2 SVGAGI.

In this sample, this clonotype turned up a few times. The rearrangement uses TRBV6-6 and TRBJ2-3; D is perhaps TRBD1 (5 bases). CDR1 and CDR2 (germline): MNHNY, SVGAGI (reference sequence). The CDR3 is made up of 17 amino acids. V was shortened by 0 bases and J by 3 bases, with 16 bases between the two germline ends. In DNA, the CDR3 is TGTGCCAGCAGTTACTCGAGGTCGACGACAGTAACAGATACGCAGTATTTT. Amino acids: CASSYSRSTTVTDTQYF.

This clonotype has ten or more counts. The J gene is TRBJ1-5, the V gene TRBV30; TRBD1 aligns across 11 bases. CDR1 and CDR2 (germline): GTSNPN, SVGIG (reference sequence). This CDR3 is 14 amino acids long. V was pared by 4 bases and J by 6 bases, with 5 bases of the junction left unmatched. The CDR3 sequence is CAWTWGTGGQPQHF. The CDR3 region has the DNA TGTGCCTGGACCTGGGGGACAGGGGGTCAGCCCCAGCATTTT. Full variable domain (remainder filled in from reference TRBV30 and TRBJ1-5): SQTIHQWPATLVQPVGSPLSLECTVEGTSNPNLYWYRQAAGRGLQLLFYSVGIGQISSEVPQNLSASRPQDRQFILSSKKLLLSDSGFYLCAWTWGTGGQPQHFGDGTRLSIL.